The 15 T cell receptor beta chains given below trace back to one sample, sequenced in a study of technical replicates of blood from a handful of donors. Using immunoSEQ multiplex PCR, the repertoire was profiled, and TCRdb retains in-frame clones only, with some absent. Counted here are over 85,000 clones, about 95% occurring once; the ten biggest clones make up approximately 0.33%. Sequencing was performed on T cells isolated from PBMCs. The receptor source for this set is a human donor in good health.

The genes are TRBV9 and TRBJ2-2; a possible D gene is TRBD1 (6 bases). The CDR3 has 16 amino acids. V was pared by 3 bases and J by 3 bases, with 15 bases between. CDR1 and CDR2 (germline): SGDLS, YYNGEE. The CDR3 sequence is CASSGTKGQDTGELFF. CDR3 coding DNA: TGTGCCAGCAGCGGAACTAAGGGACAAGACACCGGGGAGCTGTTTTTT.

V and J are TRBV7-2 and TRBJ2-5; no definite D call. Germline CDR1 and CDR2: SGHTA and FQGNSA. Trimming removed 1 base at V and 4 bases at J, with 7 bases between. This CDR3 has 13 amino acids. As DNA, the CDR3 is TGTGCCAGCAGCTTAGGCGCTAGAGAGACCCAGTACTTC. Its translation: CASSLGARETQYF.

This rearrangement joins TRBV30 to TRBJ1-2; D perhaps matches TRBD1 (6 bases). V was cut by 6 bases and J by 3 bases, with 11 bases left in between. Germline-derived CDR1 and CDR2 are GTSNPN and SVGIG (reference sequence). This CDR3 has 12 residues. This chain's CDR3 is CACMGADYGYTF. The CDR3 region has the DNA TGTGCCTGCATGGGGGCGGACTATGGCTACACCTTC.

The chain employs TRBV9 and TRBJ2-1; a weak D match, TRBD1 (6 bases). CDR1 SGDLS and CDR2 YYNGEE come from the germline V gene. V was cut by 3 bases and J by 3 bases, with 10 bases left in between. The CDR3 is 14 residues long. The CDR3 region is CASSAGQSYNEQFF. The CDR3 bases are TGTGCCAGCAGCGCAGGACAGAGCTACAATGAGCAGTTCTTC.

The V gene is TRBV4-1, the J gene TRBJ2-7; D possibly corresponds to TRBD2 (7 bases). CDR1 and CDR2 (germline): MGHRA, YSYEKL. V shed 3 bases and J shed 5 bases, with 14 bases lying between them. The CDR3 runs 14 residues. CDR3 protein: CASSQGGQVNEQYF. CDR3 bases: TGCGCCAGCAGCCAGGGGGGGCAGGTCAACGAGCAGTACTTC.

This sequence joins TRBV6-1 and TRBJ1-2, with TRBD1 identical over 7 bases. Germline CDR1 reads MNHNS; CDR2 reads SASEGT. CDR3 length equals 16 residues. V dropped 4 bases and J dropped 5; count of bases not matched to a gene: 13. The CDR3 DNA reads TGTGCCAGCAGTGCACTACCCAGGGGGAGTGGGTATGGCTACACCTTC. Its translation: CASSALPRGSGYGYTF.

In this sample, this clone turned up a few times. The chain combines TRBV11-3 with TRBJ2-5; no clear D gene. This CDR3 comprises 17 residues. Germline V gene lookup returns CDR1 SGHNT and CDR2 YENEEA. V lost 0 bases and J lost 2, with 16 bases in between. The CDR3 protein is CASSLDLTEISQETQYF. CDR3 DNA: TGTGCCAGCAGCTTAGATCTTACAGAAATATCTCAAGAGACCCAGTACTTC.

The V gene is TRBV19, the J gene TRBJ1-2; D possibly corresponds to TRBD1 (6 bases). V was shortened by 5 bases and J by 8 bases, with 12 bases between the two germline ends. CDR1 and CDR2 from the germline V gene are LNHDA and SQIVND (reference sequence). The CDR3 loop spans 12 amino acids. Here the CDR3 reads CASSSNRVGYTF. CDR3 DNA sequence: TGTGCCAGTAGTTCGAACAGGGTCGGCTACACCTTC.

The chain uses TRBV6-1 and TRBJ2-1, with TRBD2 matching 10 bases. The CDR3 contains 16 residues. V gave up 0 bases and J gave up 8 bases; unmatched junction bases: 7. Germline lookup yields CDR1 MNHNS and CDR2 SASEGT. The CDR3 here is CASSEAPIAGGDEQFF. The DNA for the CDR3 is TGTGCCAGCAGTGAAGCGCCGATAGCGGGAGGAGATGAGCAGTTCTTC.

The rearrangement uses TRBV9 and TRBJ2-1, with D perhaps TRBD2 (5 bases). Germline loops: CDR1 SGDLS, CDR2 YYNGEE. The CDR3 runs 16 residues. V gave up 3 bases and J gave up 10 bases, with 23 bases separating them. This CDR3 is CASSAGRLPREREQFF. For the CDR3, the DNA is TGTGCCAGCAGCGCCGGCCGACTGCCGAGGGAGCGGGAGCAGTTCTTC.

The rearrangement links TRBV5-4 to TRBJ2-7; D not resolved. CDR1 SGHNT and CDR2 YYREEE come from the germline V gene (reference sequence). The CDR3 contains 12 residues. V dropped 3 bases and J dropped 6 bases, with 10 bases sitting between them. CDR3 DNA: TGTGCCAGCAGCTCCACAAGTGGCGAGCAGTACTTC. Residues: CASSSTSGEQYF.

The chain links TRBV5-5 to TRBJ1-3; D unresolved. The CDR3 runs to 15 residues. The V end was cut by 4 bases, the J end by 0 bases, with 11 bases between. Germline V gene data show CDR1 as SGHKS and CDR2 as YYEKEE (reference sequence). CDR3 sequence reads: CASSPPRSSGNTIYF. The CDR3 DNA reads as TGTGCCAGCAGCCCCCCGCGGAGCTCTGGAAACACCATATATTTT.

V usage is TRBV6-5 and J usage is TRBJ2-1, with 11 bases aligning to TRBD2. V shed 2 bases and J 9 bases; nucleotides not matched to a gene: 6. Looked up from germline, CDR1 is MNHEY and CDR2 is SVGAGI. This CDR3 is 15 amino acids long. The CDR3 loop is CASSYLAGGRSEQFF. CDR3 nucleotide sequence: TGTGCCAGCAGTTACCTAGCGGGAGGTCGGAGTGAGCAGTTCTTC.

The chain is built from TRBV28 and TRBJ1-2; D not certain. The V gene lost 3 bases and the J gene lost 4 bases, with 12 bases spanning the gap. The V gene's germline CDR1 is MDHEN and CDR2 SYDVKM. The CDR3 loop spans 14 amino acids. The CDR3 region has the DNA TGTGCCAGCAGTTTCCCCCAGGACTTCTATGGCTACACCTTC. This encodes CASSFPQDFYGYTF.

The chain has TRBV14 and TRBJ2-5; 9 nucleotides align to TRBD1. The germline V gene has CDR1 SGHDN and CDR2 FVKESK. The junction had 4 bases not matched to a gene; V was cut back by 4 bases and J by 1 base. This CDR3 spans 15 amino acids. The chain's CDR3 is CASSLYRGPQETQYF. Here the CDR3 DNA reads TGTGCCAGCAGCCTATACAGGGGGCCCCAAGAGACCCAGTACTTC. Based on the CDR3 plus reference TRBV14 and TRBJ2-5, the full variable domain is EAGVTQFPSHSVIEKGQTVTLRCDPISGHDNLYWYRRVMGKEIKFLLHFVKESKQDESGMPNNRFLAERTGGTYSTLKVQPAELEDSGVYFCASSLYRGPQETQYFGPGTRLLVL.